This TCR beta chain is drawn from a study of control samples from healthy donors and cancer patients. Produced via immunoSEQ multiplex PCR; TCRdb's table is partial and in-frame only. The table records tens of thousands of clones, roughly nine tenths of them present only once. Germline assignment: CDR1 DFQATT and CDR2 SNEGSKA (reference sequence). Unmatched junction bases numbered 4, after V lost 3 bases and J lost 0 bases. The CDR3 runs 16 residues. This clone was counted only a few times. Specimen: PBMCs. This chain connects TRBV20-1 to TRBJ1-6; 8 nucleotides agree with TRBD1. The clonotype comes from a man in his forties with colorectal cancer. The DNA of the CDR3 is TGCAGTGCTAGTGCAGGGGGCCGCTCCTATAATTCACCCCTCCACTTT. Protein product: CSASAGGRSYNSPLHF.